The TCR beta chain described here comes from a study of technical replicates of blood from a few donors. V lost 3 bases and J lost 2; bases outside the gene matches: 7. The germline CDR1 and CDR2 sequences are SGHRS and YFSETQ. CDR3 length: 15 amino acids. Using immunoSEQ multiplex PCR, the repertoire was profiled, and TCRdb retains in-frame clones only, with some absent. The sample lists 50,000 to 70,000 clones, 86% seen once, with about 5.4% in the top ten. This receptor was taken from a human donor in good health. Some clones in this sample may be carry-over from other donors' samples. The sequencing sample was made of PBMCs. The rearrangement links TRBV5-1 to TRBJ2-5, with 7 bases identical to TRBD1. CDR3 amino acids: CASSWAPGQQETQYF. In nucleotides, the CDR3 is TGCGCCAGCAGCTGGGCGCCGGGACAGCAAGAGACCCAGTACTTC.